What follows are 29 T cell receptor beta chains derived from one specimen sequenced in a study of T cells after yellow fever vaccination. TCRdb analysed the 5' RACE reads with MiXCR anew, one entry per CDR3 protein. The table includes tens of thousands of distinct CDR3 sequences, roughly 5.6% detected once. The sequences come from PBMCs, either bulk or a sorted T-cell subset (CD4+, CD8+, memory, or dextramer-sorted; not recorded which), collected about 41 days after the first yellow fever vaccination. These receptors were obtained from a man aged 18 to 29 who received the YFV17D yellow fever vaccine.

This clonotype was counted at least ten times. The chain links TRBV4-3 to TRBJ1-2; D gene uncertain. V was shortened by 1 base and J by 9 bases, with 18 bases between the two germline ends. The CDR3 is 15 residues long. Germline lookup yields CDR1 LGHNA and CDR2 YSLEER. This CDR3 is CASSQGGGPQARYTF. The CDR3 DNA follows: TGCGCCAGCAGCCAAGGGGGTGGGCCACAAGCTCGCTACACCTTC.

This clonotype is labeled medium-sized. The DNA of the CDR3 is TGTGCCAGCAGCTCCTTCCGGGACCCCCCGCCAGATACGCAGTATTTT. This translates into CASSSFRDPPPDTQYF. The chain recombines TRBV11-2 with TRBJ2-3; either TRBD1 or TRBD2 may supply D (5 bases each). Between the trimmed V and J ends, which lost 4 bases and 4 bases, there was a span of 18 bases. This CDR3 has 16 amino acids. The germline gives CDR1 SGHAT, CDR2 FQNNGV.

This clonotype has at least ten counts. CDR3 region: CASSLRTSGGARGPYEQYV. CDR3 DNA sequence: TGTGCCAGCAGCCTTCGGACTAGCGGGGGGGCCCGAGGGCCCTACGAGCAGTACGTC. The chain combines TRBV11-2 with TRBJ2-7; 15 nucleotides line up with TRBD2. The junction had 13 bases not matched to a gene; V was cut back by 5 bases and J by 2 bases. The CDR3 sequence is 19 residues long. CDR1 SGHAT and CDR2 FQNNGV come from the germline V gene.

In its sample, this clonotype was seen many times. V gene TRBV7-2 combines with J gene TRBJ1-6; possibly TRBD1 for D (6 bases). This CDR3 has 15 amino acids. V was cut by 5 bases and J by 9 bases, with 17 bases left in between. Germline values: CDR1 SGHTA, CDR2 FQGNSA. The CDR3 DNA sequence: TGTGCCAGCAGCCCAGGGGTAGGGGCGGCTTCACCCCTCCACTTT. Protein sequence: CASSPGVGAASPLHF.

This clonotype was picked up many times. The chain recombines TRBV5-5 with TRBJ2-2; tentatively, D is TRBD1 or TRBD2 (5 bases each). Looked up from germline, CDR1 is SGHKS and CDR2 is YYEKEE (reference sequence). Between the trimmed V and J ends, which lost 1 base and 3 bases, there was a span of 19 bases. The CDR3 sequence is 18 residues long. As DNA, the CDR3 is TGTGCCAGCAGCTTGAGAGTCAGGGAGCCAGGGTACACCGGGGAGCTGTTTTTT. Amino acids: CASSLRVREPGYTGELFF.

This clonotype was observed many times. CDR3 amino acids: CATSEGTGGSEAFF. The CDR3 region has the DNA TGTGCCACCAGTGAAGGGACAGGGGGGTCTGAAGCTTTCTTT. The V call is TRBV24-1, the J call TRBJ1-1; 11 nucleotides agree with TRBD1. Losses at the gene ends were 4 bases for V and 6 bases for J; bases not matched to a gene: 3. Germline V lookup: CDR1 KGHDR, CDR2 SFDVKD. There are 14 residues in the CDR3.

The sample holds many counts of this clonotype. The V call is TRBV5-5, the J call TRBJ1-5; possibly TRBD1 for D (6 bases). The germline V gene has CDR1 SGHKS and CDR2 YYEKEE (reference sequence). CDR3 length: 17 amino acids. V was cut by 1 base and J by 7 bases, with 21 bases left in between. CDR3 region: CASSLRQAEGVSQPQHF. CDR3 bases: TGTGCCAGCAGCTTGCGGCAGGCAGAGGGGGTCTCCCAGCCCCAGCATTTT.

This clonotype occurred many times. The chain uses TRBV7-2 and TRBJ2-1; TRBD1 matches 9 bases. The CDR3 extends over 13 amino acids. Germline CDR1 is SGHTA and CDR2 is FQGNSA. V lost 3 bases and J lost 16; bases outside the gene matches: 10. CDR3 protein: CASSLNGRDREFF. The CDR3 DNA reads TGTGCCAGCAGCTTGAATGGCCGGGACAGGGAATTCTTC.

This clonotype was seen repeatedly, ten times or more. The J gene is TRBJ1-1, the V gene TRBV5-1; possible D gene TRBD1, 5 bases. Germline-derived CDR1 and CDR2 are SGHRS and YFSETQ. The length of the CDR3 is 16 residues. The V and J ends lost 4 bases and 6 bases respectively, with 22 bases between them. As DNA, the CDR3 is TGCGCCAGCAGCAAGGGCCCAACGGGGGGTAACGCTGAAGCTTTCTTT. Encoded protein: CASSKGPTGGNAEAFF.

This clonotype has at least ten counts. This chain joins TRBV4-2 and TRBJ2-6, with D maybe TRBD1 (5 bases). The V end lost 1 base, the J end lost 2 bases, and 6 bases lay between the germline ends. CDR3 length: 15 residues. Germline CDR1 LGHNA, CDR2 YNFKEQ. The CDR3 DNA is TGTGCCAGCAGCCAAGTAGGGGCTGGGGCCAACGTCCTGACTTTC. Its protein is CASSQVGAGANVLTF.

As concerns this clonotype: This may stem from a read error, because a much larger clone lies one nucleotide away. V gene TRBV4-2 combines with J gene TRBJ1-4; D gene uncertain. Trimming took off 0 bases at V and 8 bases at J, with 13 bases between the two ends. The CDR3 length is 15 residues. Per the germline V gene, CDR1 is LGHNA and CDR2 is YNFKEQ. The CDR3 DNA sequence: TGTGCCAGCAGCCAAGATCCGACCTCTCCCGAAAAACTGTTTTTT. This sequence encodes CASSQDPTSPEKLFF.

In this sample, this clonotype is medium-sized (0.01 to 0.1%). The chain has TRBV7-3 and TRBJ2-5, with 8 positions matching TRBD2. The length of the CDR3 is 14 residues. Germline CDR1 and CDR2: SGHTA and FQGTGA. The ends lost 5 bases at V and 5 bases at J; junction bases unmatched: 7. The CDR3 coding sequence is TGTGCCAGCAGCCCGGGGGGGCCCTTGGAGACCCAGTACTTC. Its translation: CASSPGGPLETQYF.

This clonotype showed up many times. The gene calls are TRBV20-1 and TRBJ2-1, with 9 bases lining up with TRBD2. This CDR3 has 15 amino acids. Trimming at V came to 3 bases and at J to 8 bases, leaving 11 bases not matched to a gene. The V gene's germline CDR1 is DFQATT and CDR2 SNEGSKA (reference sequence). The CDR3 sequence: CSARAPGLAGDEQFF. DNA of the CDR3: TGCAGTGCTAGGGCTCCGGGACTAGCAGGCGATGAGCAGTTCTTC.

This clonotype came up many times. The chain has TRBV25-1 and TRBJ2-3, with D maybe TRBD2 (6 bases). CDR1 and CDR2 (germline): MGHDK, SYGVNS. The CDR3 sequence is 16 residues long. V lost 3 bases to trimming and J lost 1 base, with 14 bases between them. CDR3 nucleotide sequence: TGTGCCAGCAGTGACCCGAGGCGGGGACGCACAGATACGCAGTATTTT. Its protein is CASSDPRRGRTDTQYF.

This clonotype came up many times. V and J are TRBV19 and TRBJ1-1; D gene ambiguous. V lost 7 bases to trimming and J lost 2 bases, with 14 bases between them. Germline loops: CDR1 LNHDA, CDR2 SQIVND (reference sequence). CDR3 size: 14 residues. CDR3 in DNA: TGTGCCAGTACCCCGGTCGGGAGAAACACTGAAGCTTTCTTT. Protein: CASTPVGRNTEAFF.

This clonotype showed up many times. The CDR3 region is CATAGNTDTQYF. The DNA for the CDR3 is TGTGCCACCGCAGGGAACACAGATACGCAGTATTTT. This chain connects TRBV24-1 to TRBJ2-3; maybe TRBD1 (5 bases). The CDR3 is 12 residues long. Germline CDR1 reads KGHDR; CDR2 reads SFDVKD. Trimming shortened V by 9 bases and J by 2 bases, and 8 bases separated the two germline ends.

This clonotype was detected ten times or more. The chain carries TRBV5-6 and TRBJ2-5; D tentatively reads TRBD1 or TRBD2 (5 bases each). Germline values: CDR1 SGHDT, CDR2 YYEEEE. The CDR3 totals 17 residues. Trimming stripped 3 bases from V and 2 bases from J, with 20 bases between. Here the CDR3 DNA reads TGTGCCAGCAGCTCGGAAGGTTGGGGGACCCTTCAAGAGACCCAGTACTTC. This codes for CASSSEGWGTLQETQYF.

This clonotype was counted many times. This chain joins TRBV4-2 and TRBJ2-1; 11 bases agree with TRBD2. Trimming cost V 5 bases and J 0 bases; bases outside gene matches: 12. The CDR3 sequence is 19 residues long. CDR1 is LGHNA and CDR2 is YNFKEQ in the germline V gene. CDR3 amino acids: CASSKFSSGGPSSYNEQFF. The DNA for the CDR3 is TGTGCCAGCAGCAAATTTTCTAGCGGGGGGCCGAGCTCCTACAATGAGCAGTTCTTC.

This clonotype appeared many times. The chain recombines TRBV20-1 with TRBJ1-6, with D perhaps TRBD1 (5 bases). Germline V gene data show CDR1 as DFQATT and CDR2 as SNEGSKA (reference sequence). There are 15 residues in the CDR3. V gave up 0 bases and J gave up 10 bases, with 16 bases separating them. The CDR3, as DNA: TGCAGTGCTAGAGATTTCGGTCAGGCAGGGTCACCCCTCCACTTT. It codes for CSARDFGQAGSPLHF.

A note on this clonotype: A read error may be the cause here, since a much bigger clone is one base away. The chain is built from TRBV2 and TRBJ2-2, with D tentatively TRBD2 (5 bases). Germline CDR1 reads SNHLY; CDR2 reads FYNNEI. The CDR3 is made up of 14 amino acids. The CDR3: CASSGTGNTVELFF. CDR3 DNA sequence: TGTGCCAGCAGTGGGACTGGAAACACCGTGGAGCTGTTTTTT.

This sequence joins TRBV20-1 and TRBJ2-5; 10 bases align to TRBD1. Germline CDR1 DFQATT, CDR2 SNEGSKA (reference sequence). J gave up 6 bases and V 0 bases, and 7 bases lay outside the gene matches. The CDR3 is made up of 15 amino acids. CDR3 coding DNA: TGCAGTGCTAGAGATCGGGACAGGGGAACACAGACCCAGTACTTC. This codes for CSARDRDRGTQTQYF.

This clonotype was seen at least ten times. This chain joins TRBV2 and TRBJ2-3; D is undetermined. Trimming shortened V by 0 bases and J by 4 bases, and 2 bases separated the two germline ends. Germline CDR1 SNHLY, CDR2 FYNNEI. This CDR3 spans 12 amino acids. CDR3 nucleotide sequence: TGTGCCAGCAGTGAAGCGTCAGATACGCAGTATTTT. Translation: CASSEASDTQYF.

This clonotype was picked up many times. The chain couples TRBV19 to TRBJ2-2; D may correspond to TRBD1 or TRBD2 (5 bases each). This CDR3 spans 14 amino acids. The V end lost 10 bases, the J end lost 0 bases, and 12 bases lay between the germline ends. CDR1 and CDR2 from the germline V gene are LNHDA and SQIVND (reference sequence). CDR3 coding DNA: TGTGCCACCTCGGGGACCGCGAACACCGGGGAGCTGTTTTTT. Its translation is CATSGTANTGELFF.

This clonotype appeared many times. The chain couples TRBV4-3 to TRBJ2-7; D tentatively fits TRBD1 or TRBD2 (7 bases each). V shed 3 bases and J shed 4 bases, with 19 bases lying between them. The CDR3 length is 16 residues. The germline V gene has CDR1 LGHNA and CDR2 YSLEER. CDR3 in amino acids: CASSQTDREGFYEQYF. CDR3 nucleotides: TGCGCCAGCAGCCAGACAGACAGGGAGGGATTTTACGAGCAGTACTTC.

This clonotype was seen ten or more times. CDR3 bases: TGTGCCAGCTCACCACTCGGGGACTACACTGAAGCTTTCTTT. This encodes CASSPLGDYTEAFF. V is TRBV18 and J is TRBJ1-1; D may be TRBD1 (5 bases). The CDR3 has 14 amino acids. With 1 base removed from V and 3 bases from J, the gap between germline ends came to 9 bases. Germline V lookup: CDR1 KGHSH, CDR2 LQKENI.

This clonotype has a handful of counts. The V and J genes are TRBV30 and TRBJ2-1, with D possibly matching TRBD1 (5 bases). Germline loops: CDR1 GTSNPN, CDR2 SVGIG (reference sequence). This CDR3 is 14 amino acids long. V was shortened by 5 bases and J by 0 bases, with 11 bases between the two germline ends. The CDR3 reads CAWEGAVSYNEQFF. The DNA for the CDR3 is TGTGCCTGGGAAGGGGCAGTCTCCTACAATGAGCAGTTCTTC. Supplemented by reference TRBV30 and TRBJ2-1, the full variable domain reads SQTIHQWPATLVQPVGSPLSLECTVEGTSNPNLYWYRQAAGRGLQLLFYSVGIGQISSEVPQNLSASRPQDRQFILSSKKLLLSDSGFYLCAWEGAVSYNEQFFGPGTRLTVL.

This clonotype was observed many times. Here the CDR3 reads CSAPRALAGEQYF. CDR3 nucleotides: TGCAGTGCCCCACGGGCATTAGCTGGAGAGCAGTACTTC. This sequence joins TRBV20-1 and TRBJ2-7; no reliable D call. The CDR3 totals 13 residues. CDR1 is DFQATT and CDR2 is SNEGSKA in the germline V gene (reference sequence). Deletions cut 6 bases from V and 7 bases from J, with 19 bases between.

By its share, this clonotype is medium-sized. The chain recombines TRBV7-2 with TRBJ2-1; 12 nucleotides match TRBD2. Germline-derived CDR1 and CDR2 are SGHTA and FQGNSA. The CDR3 spans 15 residues. With 4 bases clipped from V and 6 bases from J, the junction kept 4 bases outside the gene matches. The CDR3 nucleotides read TGTGCCAGCAGCTGGACTAGCGGGGTGTCCAATGAGCAGTTCTTC. It encodes CASSWTSGVSNEQFF.

At least ten counts were recorded for this clonotype. V gene TRBV3-1 combines with J gene TRBJ2-7, with D possibly TRBD1 on 5 matching bases. The V gene's germline CDR1 is LGHDT and CDR2 YNNKEL (reference sequence). V lost 0 bases to trimming and J lost 2 bases, with 11 bases between them. The CDR3 is made up of 15 amino acids. Here the CDR3 reads CASSQDSDSPYEQYV. In DNA, the CDR3 is TGTGCCAGCAGCCAAGATAGTGACAGCCCCTACGAGCAGTACGTC.